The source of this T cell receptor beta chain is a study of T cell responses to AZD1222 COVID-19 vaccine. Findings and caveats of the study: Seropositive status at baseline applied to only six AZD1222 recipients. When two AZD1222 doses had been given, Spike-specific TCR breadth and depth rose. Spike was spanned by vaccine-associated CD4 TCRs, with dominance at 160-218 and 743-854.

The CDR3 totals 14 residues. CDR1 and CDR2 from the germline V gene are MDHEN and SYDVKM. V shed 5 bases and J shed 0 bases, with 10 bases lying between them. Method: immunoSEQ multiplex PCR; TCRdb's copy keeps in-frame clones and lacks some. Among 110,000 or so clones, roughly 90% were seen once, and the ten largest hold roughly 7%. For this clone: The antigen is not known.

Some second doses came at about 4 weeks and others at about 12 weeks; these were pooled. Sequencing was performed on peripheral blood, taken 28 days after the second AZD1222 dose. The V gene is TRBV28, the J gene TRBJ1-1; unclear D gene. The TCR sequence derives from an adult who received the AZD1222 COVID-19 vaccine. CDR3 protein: CASSPATVNTEAFF. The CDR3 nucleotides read TGTGCCAGCAGTCCTGCGACTGTGAACACTGAAGCTTTCTTT.